The clone carrying this T cell receptor (beta chain) was seen a few times. Its specificity is not known. This CDR3 is built from 15 residues. With 2 bases removed from V and 0 bases from J, the gap between germline ends came to 12 bases. CDR1 SGHKS and CDR2 YYEKEE come from the germline V gene (reference sequence). Out of 8.5 to 10 ml of fresh peripheral blood came the PBMCs. This sample was taken from a study of T cells in Graves' hyperthyroidism and ophthalmopathy. Study-wide results and limits: A 13 V-J model separated ophthalmopathy from stable hyperthyroidism. Blood also showed most of the thyroid clonotypes that were expanded above 0.001.

Amplification of TCR beta CDR3 regions used RNA as the template. With the HTBI primer set, the TCR CDR3 went through a first round of RT-PCR. Each CDR3 protein gets one entry after TCRdb re-called the multiplex PCR reads with MiXCR. The table has hundreds of thousands of distinct CDR3 sequences, around 15% seen once. Input material: blood. This sequence joins TRBV5-5 and TRBJ2-7; D possibly uses TRBD1 or TRBD2 (5 bases each). The sequence was collected from a woman aged 18-35 years with Graves' hyperthyroidism. The CDR3 sequence: CASSFPGRSSYEQYF. The CDR3 coding sequence is TGTGCCAGCAGCTTCCCGGGACGGAGCTCCTACGAGCAGTACTTC.